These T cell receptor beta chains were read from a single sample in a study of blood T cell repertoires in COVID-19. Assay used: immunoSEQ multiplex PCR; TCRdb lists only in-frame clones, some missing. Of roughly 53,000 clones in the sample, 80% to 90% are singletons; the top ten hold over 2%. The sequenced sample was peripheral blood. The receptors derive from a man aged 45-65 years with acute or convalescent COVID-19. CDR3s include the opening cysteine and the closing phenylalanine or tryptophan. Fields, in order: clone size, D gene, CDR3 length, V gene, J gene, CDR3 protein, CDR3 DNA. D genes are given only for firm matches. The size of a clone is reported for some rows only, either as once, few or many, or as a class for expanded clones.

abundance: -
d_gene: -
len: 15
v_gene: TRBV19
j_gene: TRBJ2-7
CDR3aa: CASSIQDSRSYEQYF
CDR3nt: TGTGCCAGTAGCATACAGGACTCTCGCTCCTACGAGCAGTACTTC

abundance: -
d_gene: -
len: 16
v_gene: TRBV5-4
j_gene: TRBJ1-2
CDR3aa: CASILLEGTSNYGYTF
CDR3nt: TGTGCCAGCATCTTACTGGAGGGGACCTCGAACTATGGCTACACCTTC

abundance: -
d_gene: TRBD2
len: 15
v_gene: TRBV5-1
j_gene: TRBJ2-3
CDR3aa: CASSLPGGGTDTQYF
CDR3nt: TGCGCCAGCAGCTTGCCCGGGGGGGGCACAGATACGCAGTATTTT

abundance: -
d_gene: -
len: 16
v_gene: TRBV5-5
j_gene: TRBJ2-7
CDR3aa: CASSLLRPKDNYEQYF
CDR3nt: TGTGCCAGCAGCTTGTTACGACCTAAAGACAACTACGAGCAGTACTTC

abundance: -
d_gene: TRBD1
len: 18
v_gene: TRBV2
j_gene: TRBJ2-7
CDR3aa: CASSEEGTGDFSPYEQYF
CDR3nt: TGTGCCAGCAGCGAAGAGGGGACAGGGGATTTTTCCCCGTACGAGCAGTACTTC

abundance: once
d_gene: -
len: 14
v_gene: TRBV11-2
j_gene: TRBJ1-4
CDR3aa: CASSLRRNDAKLFF
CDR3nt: TGTGCCAGCAGCTTACGCAGGAACGACGCAAAACTGTTTTTT

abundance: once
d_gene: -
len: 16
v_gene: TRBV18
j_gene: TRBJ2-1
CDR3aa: CASSLHLGGVSNEQFF
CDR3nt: TGTGCCAGCTCACTACACCTGGGTGGAGTTTCGAATGAGCAGTTCTTC

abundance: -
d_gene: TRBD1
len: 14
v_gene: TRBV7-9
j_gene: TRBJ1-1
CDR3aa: CASSRQGLGTEAFF
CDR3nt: TGTGCCAGCAGCCGACAGGGATTAGGGACTGAAGCTTTCTTT

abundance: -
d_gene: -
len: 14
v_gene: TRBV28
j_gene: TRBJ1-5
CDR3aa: CASRYRFSNQPQHF
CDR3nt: TGTGCCAGCAGGTACAGGTTTAGCAATCAGCCCCAGCATTTT

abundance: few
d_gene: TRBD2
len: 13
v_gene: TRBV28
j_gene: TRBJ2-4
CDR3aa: CASRGVSKNIQYF
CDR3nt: TGTGCCAGCCGGGGGGTATCCAAAAACATTCAGTACTTC